The 5 T cell receptor beta chains below were found in one sample sequenced in a study of T cell changes during pregnancy in multiple sclerosis. Sequencing used immunoSEQ multiplex PCR; TCRdb keeps in-frame clones, though not all of them. The data contain about 92,000 clones, roughly 92% of them singletons. The material was peripheral blood, obtained in the first trimester of pregnancy. These receptors were taken from a female donor with multiple sclerosis, enrolled in a pregnancy study.

The chain combines TRBV5-1 with TRBJ2-5; perhaps TRBD1 as D (7 bases). Germline-derived CDR1 and CDR2 are SGHRS and YFSETQ. CDR3 length equals 13 residues. Deletions cut 4 bases from V and 5 bases from J, with 12 bases between. The CDR3 nucleotides read TGCGCCAGCAGCGGAGGGGGCAGGGAGACCCAGTACTTC. Its protein product is CASSGGGRETQYF.

This chain links TRBV5-1 with TRBJ2-2; TRBD2 might be the D (6 bases). The CDR3 sequence is 18 residues long. Trimming removed 2 bases at V and 0 bases at J, with 17 bases between. The germline gives CDR1 SGHRS, CDR2 YFSETQ. CDR3 nucleotide sequence: TGCGCCAGCAGCTTTGAGTCCCTTAGACTAGCGAACACCGGGGAGCTGTTTTTT. This encodes CASSFESLRLANTGELFF.

This rearrangement joins TRBV29-1 to TRBJ1-1; possible D gene TRBD1, 6 bases. V shed 7 bases and J shed 4 bases, with 13 bases lying between them. CDR1 is SQVTM and CDR2 is ANQGSEA in the germline V gene. This CDR3 contains 12 residues. CDR3 nucleotides: TGCAGCGCGGGGGGCGGGATCACTGAAGCTTTCTTT. It yields the protein CSAGGGITEAFF.

The chain carries TRBV2 and TRBJ1-4; D is undetermined. The V gene's germline CDR1 is SNHLY and CDR2 FYNNEI. The CDR3 length is 13 residues. Trimming left V 8 bases short and J 2 bases short, with 9 bases between. CDR3 nucleotide sequence: TGTGCCAGCTCCGCCGGGACTAATGAAAAACTGTTTTTT. It yields the protein CASSAGTNEKLFF.

The chain combines TRBV6-1 with TRBJ1-1, with D unresolved. V lost 1 base to trimming and J lost 1 base, with 4 bases between them. This CDR3 comprises 13 residues. Germline V lookup: CDR1 MNHNS, CDR2 SASEGT. The CDR3 sequence is CASSEVRNTEAFF. For the CDR3, the DNA is TGTGCCAGCAGTGAAGTCAGGAACACTGAAGCTTTCTTT.